This is a list of T cell receptor beta chains from one sample in a study of T cells in localized non-small cell lung cancer. Sequencing was performed with immunoSEQ multiplex PCR; in TCRdb, only in-frame clones are kept and a portion is missing. The data hold 25,000 to 30,000 clones, with 80% to 85% observed a single time. The sample in question was peripheral blood, obtained before any cancer treatment. These TCRs come from a woman aged 40-69 years with stage I lung adenocarcinoma. Each CDR3 is given with its conserved first and last residue. D genes are given only for firm matches. Rows give clone size only sometimes, using once, few, many, or a class for an expanded clone.

CDR3nt	CDR3aa	v_gene	abundance	j_gene	d_gene
TGTGCCAGTACCCTTCCGACAGACCAAGAGACCCAGTACTTC	CASTLPTDQETQYF	TRBV6-6	few	TRBJ2-5	NA
TGCAGCGTTGGACGAGTTAACAGTCCTAAAGAGACCCAGTACTTC	CSVGRVNSPKETQYF	TRBV29-1	NA	TRBJ2-5	NA
TGTGCCAGCAGCCCTCGGCGAAACACCATATATTTT	CASSPRRNTIYF	TRBV6-1	once	TRBJ1-3	NA
TGTGCCAGCTCCCACGAGAGGGAACAGCCCCAGCATTTT	CASSHEREQPQHF	TRBV18	NA	TRBJ1-5	NA
TGTGCCAGCGGTTTAGGGGTCGGCTACGAGCAGTACTTC	CASGLGVGYEQYF	TRBV7-2	NA	TRBJ2-7	NA
TGCGCCAGCAGCCCCCGGCGGGCGGGGGGGCTTTTTGCTTCAAGCACAGATACGCAGTATTTT	CASSPRRAGGLFASSTDTQYF	TRBV4-1	NA	TRBJ2-3	TRBD2
TGTGCCAGCAATCGGCAGGGCGCTGATGGCTACACCTTC	CASNRQGADGYTF	TRBV9	NA	TRBJ1-2	NA
TGTGCCAGCAGCTCAGACTACGGGAACACTGAAGCTTTCTTT	CASSSDYGNTEAFF	TRBV5-5	NA	TRBJ1-1	NA
TGTGCCAGCAGCCAGGGACAGGTAAATGAGCAGTTCTTC	CASSQGQVNEQFF	TRBV11-2	once	TRBJ2-1	TRBD1
TGCGCCAGCAGCTTGGACCTGAATCAGCCCCAGCATTTT	CASSLDLNQPQHF	TRBV5-1	NA	TRBJ1-5	NA
TGTGCCAGCAGCCAATGGGGCAGGGGGACTAACTATGGCTACACCTTC	CASSQWGRGTNYGYTF	TRBV14	NA	TRBJ1-2	TRBD1
TGTGCCAGCAGCTTAGAACCGGGAATAAATTCACCCCTCCACTTT	CASSLEPGINSPLHF	TRBV7-2	NA	TRBJ1-6	NA
TGTGCCAGCAGCCATCCGGGGGCCGGGGAGCTGTTTTTT	CASSHPGAGELFF	TRBV7-6	few	TRBJ2-2	NA
TGTGCCACCCGAGACAGGAGAAAGAACACCGGGGAGCTGTTTTTT	CATRDRRKNTGELFF	TRBV6-1	NA	TRBJ2-2	NA
TGCGCCAGCAGCCAAACGTTCTCCCGGGATCCTGAAGCTTTCTTT	CASSQTFSRDPEAFF	TRBV4-1	NA	TRBJ1-1	NA
TGTGCCAGCAGCTTAGGGCAGGGGGCTTTCTCCTATAATTCACCCCTCCACTTT	CASSLGQGAFSYNSPLHF	TRBV13	NA	TRBJ1-6	TRBD1
TGTGCCAGCTCAAGTGGGACTAGCGGGGGGGCAGACGAGCAGTACTTC	CASSSGTSGGADEQYF	TRBV18	NA	TRBJ2-7	TRBD2
TGTGCCTGGAGTGCGACAGGGCCACCACAGCAGTTCTTC	CAWSATGPPQQFF	TRBV30	NA	TRBJ2-1	TRBD1
TGCGCCAGCAGCCAAGCTTCTTACGGAGGCAATGAGCAGTTCTTC	CASSQASYGGNEQFF	TRBV4-1	few	TRBJ2-1	NA
TGTGCCAGCAGTCCGACTAGCGGGGGCACCTACGAGCAGTACTTC	CASSPTSGGTYEQYF	TRBV6-5	NA	TRBJ2-7	TRBD2
TGTGCCAGCAGTTTGTCGTCGACATTCTACAATGAGCAGTTCTTC	CASSLSSTFYNEQFF	TRBV27	NA	TRBJ2-1	NA
TGCGCCAGCAGCCAAGGCCCCTGGGAAGGGGATACGCAGTATTTT	CASSQGPWEGDTQYF	TRBV4-3	NA	TRBJ2-3	NA
TGTGCCAGCAGCATCCCGACAGAAATAACTGAAGCTTTCTTT	CASSIPTEITEAFF	TRBV5-6	NA	TRBJ1-1	NA
TGCGCCAGCAGCTGGACAGGGGGACTTAGCTCCTACGAGCAGTACTTC	CASSWTGGLSSYEQYF	TRBV5-1	few	TRBJ2-7	TRBD1
TGCGCCAGCAGCCCGCGGACTAGCGGAAGTTCAGATACGCAGTATTTT	CASSPRTSGSSDTQYF	TRBV5-1	once	TRBJ2-3	TRBD2
TGTGCCAGCAGTTGGACTAGCGGGGGGAACAATGAGCAGTTCTTC	CASSWTSGGNNEQFF	TRBV2	NA	TRBJ2-1	TRBD2
TGTGCCACCAGCAGAGATCTGACAGCTTCCTACGAGCAGTACTTC	CATSRDLTASYEQYF	TRBV15	few	TRBJ2-7	NA
TGTGCCAGCACCATCCCGGGACAGGGGGTGAACGAGCAGTACTTC	CASTIPGQGVNEQYF	TRBV19	NA	TRBJ2-7	TRBD1
TGCGCCAGCAGCTTGGAACAGAATAATTCACCCCTCCACTTT	CASSLEQNNSPLHF	TRBV5-1	NA	TRBJ1-6	NA
TGCGCCAGCAGCCTCGGCGGGACAGGGGGAATGGAGACCCAGTACTTC	CASSLGGTGGMETQYF	TRBV5-1	NA	TRBJ2-5	TRBD1
TGTGCCATCAGTCCTGACCCAGGTCTTAACTATGGCTACACCTTC	CAISPDPGLNYGYTF	TRBV10-3	NA	TRBJ1-2	NA
TGTGCCAGCAGCTGGCTAGCGGGGGGGCACACCGGGGAGCTGTTTTTT	CASSWLAGGHTGELFF	TRBV7-2	NA	TRBJ2-2	TRBD2
TGTGCCAGCAGCGTCGAGCGCTACTATGGCTACACCTTC	CASSVERYYGYTF	TRBV7-2	NA	TRBJ1-2	NA
TGTGCCATCACCGCGACAGGTGGTACCGGGGAGCTGTTTTTT	CAITATGGTGELFF	TRBV10-3	NA	TRBJ2-2	NA
TGTGCCAGCAGGTCTTTTAGCAATCAGCCCCAGCATTTT	CASRSFSNQPQHF	TRBV6-5	few	TRBJ1-5	NA
TGTGCCAGCAGCCAGGGACTAGCGGGGGGCGGGGAGCAGTTCTTC	CASSQGLAGGGEQFF	TRBV7-2	NA	TRBJ2-1	TRBD2
TGTGCCAGCAGTGAAGGAAGTTTATCGGGAGCTTTCTTT	CASSEGSLSGAFF	TRBV2	NA	TRBJ1-1	NA
TGTGCCAGCAGTGACAGAATGGGGGGCGCGTATACGCAGTATTTT	CASSDRMGGAYTQYF	TRBV6-6	NA	TRBJ2-3	NA
TGTGCCAGCTCAGTAGCCGGGACAGGCCACGAGCAGTACTTC	CASSVAGTGHEQYF	TRBV18	NA	TRBJ2-7	TRBD1
TGTGCCAGCAGCGTAGCGGACGGGGAGCTGTTTTTT	CASSVADGELFF	TRBV9	once	TRBJ2-2	NA
TGTGCCAGCAGCGGGGGGACGAACACCGGGGAGCTGTTTTTT	CASSGGTNTGELFF	TRBV6-5	NA	TRBJ2-2	TRBD2
TGTGCCAGCAGCCAACCGGGGGGCTGGGGGCGAGCAGATACGCAGTATTTT	CASSQPGGWGRADTQYF	TRBV7-2	once	TRBJ2-3	NA
TGTGCCAGCAGCGTAGAAGGTAGCGGGGCCAGAGGGCAGTTCTTC	CASSVEGSGARGQFF	TRBV9	NA	TRBJ2-1	TRBD2
TGTGCCAGCAGCTTCAGGAACACTGAAGCTTTCTTT	CASSFRNTEAFF	TRBV7-9	NA	TRBJ1-1	NA
TGCGCCAGCAGCCAAGTTGGATACCCTGAGCAGTTCTTC	CASSQVGYPEQFF	TRBV4-1	NA	TRBJ2-1	NA
TGTGCCAGCAGCCAAGTAGGGGGACTCACAGATACGCAGTATTTT	CASSQVGGLTDTQYF	TRBV4-2	NA	TRBJ2-3	NA
TGTGCCAGCAGCTATGCAAGGGGCAATCAGCCCCAGCATTTT	CASSYARGNQPQHF	TRBV7-2	NA	TRBJ1-5	NA
TGTGCCAGCAGCTATATTACCTCTGGAAACACCATATATTTT	CASSYITSGNTIYF	TRBV5-5	NA	TRBJ1-3	NA
TGTGCCAGCGGCCCCGGGACAGGGACATACGAGCAGTACTTC	CASGPGTGTYEQYF	TRBV2	NA	TRBJ2-7	TRBD1
TGTGCCAGCAGCGAAGGAGTCCACACAGATACGCAGTATTTT	CASSEGVHTDTQYF	TRBV9	NA	TRBJ2-3	NA
TGTGCCAGCAGGCTCTTGACAGACTCGAACACTGAAGCTTTCTTT	CASRLLTDSNTEAFF	TRBV2	NA	TRBJ1-1	NA
TGCAGCGTTGAACCTGCCCGGGGGACCCAGTACTTC	CSVEPARGTQYF	TRBV29-1	NA	TRBJ2-5	NA
TGTGCCAGCTCACAGGGTGTCAGTAGCAATCAGCCCCAGCATTTT	CASSQGVSSNQPQHF	TRBV18	NA	TRBJ1-5	NA
TGTGCCAGCAGCTTACAGGGGTCCCCTCACAATGAGCAGTTCTTC	CASSLQGSPHNEQFF	TRBV5-4	NA	TRBJ2-1	TRBD1
TGTGCCAGCAACGGAGTGGGGCAGGGGGAGACCCAGTACTTC	CASNGVGQGETQYF	TRBV7-9	NA	TRBJ2-5	NA
TGTGCCAGCAGCCCCAGTGGGCTAGCGGCCTGGGAGACCCAGTACTTC	CASSPSGLAAWETQYF	TRBV7-6	NA	TRBJ2-5	TRBD2
TGTGCCAGCAGTGAACGAGGGGAGGGTCAGTACTTC	CASSERGEGQYF	TRBV6-1	NA	TRBJ2-4	TRBD2
TGCGCCAGCAGCTCTATGGGGGGCACTTCCTACGAGCAGTACTTC	CASSSMGGTSYEQYF	TRBV5-1	NA	TRBJ2-7	NA
TGTGCCAGCAGCTCGACAGGGGTTGGCTACACCTTC	CASSSTGVGYTF	TRBV7-3	NA	TRBJ1-2	TRBD1